The 15 T cell receptor beta chains below all came from one sample that was sequenced in a study of Ad26.COV2.S vaccination and SARS-CoV-2 variants (dated by TCRdb to the early 2020s). Library prep was done by the immunoSEQ multiplex PCR assay. Sourced from immuneACCESS, this table was stored by TCRdb with only in-frame sequences that have V and J called. A share of the clones is absent; for the studies checked, an unresolved V gene accounts for under half, and the remainder has no known explanation. The sample data list around 450,000 clones, and 80% to 90% of these were observed just once. The ten largest account for 2.5% of the sample. Taken with the paper, the label for treatment or condition translates to: about 20 received Ad26.COV2.S at low or high dose, single or two shots; several received placebo; per-sample allocation not given. For vaccine and placebo recipients, repertoires were sequenced using samples collected on day 63 after the first injection.

The material was peripheral blood, obtained in a trial of Ad26.COV2.S vaccine versus placebo. The receptors come from a person aged 18 to 65 who received the Ad26.COV2.S COVID-19 vaccine or a placebo.

The chain has TRBV7-3 and TRBJ1-1, with D perhaps matching TRBD1 (5 bases). The V gene's germline CDR1 is SGHTA and CDR2 FQGTGA. Trimming stripped 10 bases from V and 11 bases from J, with 26 bases between. The CDR3 extends over 14 amino acids. The CDR3 DNA sequence: TGTGCCACCTCCCTCGGAGGGGCAAATACCCTGGCTTTCTTT. Its protein product is CATSLGGANTLAFF.

This clone was seen just once. This same CDR3 is encoded by further DNA sequences in the sample. The chain joins TRBV27 to TRBJ2-3, with a possible D match to TRBD2 (5 bases). Germline V lookup: CDR1 MNHEY, CDR2 SMNVEV (reference sequence). V dropped 6 bases and J dropped 0 bases, with 16 bases sitting between them. The CDR3 extends over 16 amino acids. CDR3 residues: CASSPTPRASTDTQYF. As DNA, the CDR3 is TGTGCCAGCAGCCCAACCCCGCGGGCTAGCACAGATACGCAGTATTTT.

The chain couples TRBV6-5 to TRBJ2-4; TRBD2 matches 10 bases. The CDR3 is 15 residues long. V dropped 7 bases and J dropped 2; count of bases not matched to a gene: 5. In germline, CDR1 is MNHEY, CDR2 SVGAGI. DNA of the CDR3: TGTGCCAGCACGAGCGGGAGGGCCACCAAAAACATTCAGTACTTC. Translated: CASTSGRATKNIQYF.

This clone was seen a single time. The chain carries TRBV5-1 and TRBJ2-3; D unresolved. V was trimmed by 1 base and J by 6 bases, leaving 9 bases between them. This CDR3 region has 13 residues. From germline, CDR1 is SGHRS and CDR2 YFSETQ. In nucleotides, the CDR3 is TGCGCCAGCAGCTTGAGTAGTGCGGATACGCAGTATTTT. It encodes CASSLSSADTQYF.

This clone was counted once. The chain combines TRBV6-2 or TRBV6-3 with TRBJ1-5, with 7 bases matching TRBD1. V was clipped by 2 bases and J by 5 bases; unmatched bases: 9. Looked up from germline, CDR1 is MNHEY and CDR2 is SVGEGT. The CDR3 is made up of 16 amino acids. The CDR3, as DNA: TGTGCCAGCAGTTACCGAGAAGACAGGGAAGATCAGCCCCAGCATTTT. Amino acid sequence: CASSYREDREDQPQHF.

The chain has TRBV11-2 and TRBJ1-3, with D perhaps TRBD1 (5 bases). CDR1 and CDR2 from the germline V gene are SGHAT and FQNNGV. The CDR3 is 14 amino acids. Trimming stripped 3 bases from V and 4 bases from J, with 10 bases between. As DNA, the CDR3 is TGTGCCAGCAGCTTCGGGGCGTCGGGAAACACCATATATTTT. This gives the protein CASSFGASGNTIYF.

Only one count was recorded for this clone. The chain combines TRBV7-9 with TRBJ2-2; the D gene is possibly TRBD1 (6 bases). The CDR3 covers 15 residues. Per the germline V gene, CDR1 is SEHNR and CDR2 is FQNEAQ (reference sequence). V was trimmed by 6 bases and J by 4 bases, leaving 15 bases between them. The chain's CDR3 is CASRRTQGFTGELFF. The CDR3 DNA reads TGTGCCAGCAGGCGTACCCAGGGGTTCACCGGGGAGCTGTTTTTT.

The chain uses TRBV9 and TRBJ2-1; 9 nucleotides line up with TRBD2. J was trimmed by 6 bases and V by 4 bases; bases with no gene match: 8. The germline V gene encodes CDR1 SGDLS and CDR2 YYNGEE. This CDR3 contains 15 residues. DNA for the CDR3: TGTGCCAGCAGCCCAACTAGCGGGTTAGTCAATGAGCAGTTCTTC. Amino acid sequence: CASSPTSGLVNEQFF.

V is TRBV19 and J is TRBJ2-2, with D tentatively TRBD1 (5 bases). V was shortened by 10 bases and J by 4 bases, with 16 bases between the two germline ends. CDR3 size: 14 residues. The germline gives CDR1 LNHDA, CDR2 SQIVND (reference sequence). The CDR3 nucleotides read TGTGCCACCCCACGACCAGACAGCACCGGGGAGCTGTTTTTT. This sequence encodes CATPRPDSTGELFF.

This chain uses TRBV11-2 with TRBJ1-2; D possibly corresponds to TRBD1 (6 bases). Trimming pared 5 bases from V and 4 bases from J, leaving 20 bases between. This CDR3 spans 16 amino acids. Looked up from germline, CDR1 is SGHAT and CDR2 is FQNNGV. The CDR3 DNA sequence: TGTGCCAGCAGCCGGGGGGCAGGGAGTGGGGTCTATGGCTACACCTTC. This translates into CASSRGAGSGVYGYTF.

This rearrangement joins TRBV23-1 to TRBJ2-7; D is undetermined. TRBV23-1 is known as an ORF, though its function is uncertain. The CDR3 length is 14 residues. Trimming took 0 bases from V and 3 from J, leaving 9 bases between them. CDR3: CASSQSRAGYEQYV. The CDR3 nucleotides are TGCGCCAGCAGTCAATCCCGGGCCGGCTACGAGCAGTACGTC.

The chain combines TRBV5-1 with TRBJ1-2; D might be TRBD1 (6 bases). V was shortened by 1 base and J by 7 bases, with 14 bases between the two germline ends. Looked up from germline, CDR1 is SGHRS and CDR2 is YFSETQ. The CDR3 is made up of 14 amino acids. The CDR3 protein is CASSLTGLLSGYTF. The CDR3 region has the DNA TGCGCCAGCAGCTTGACAGGGCTTCTCTCTGGCTACACCTTC. Filled out from reference TRBV5-1 and TRBJ1-2, the complete variable domain reads KAGVTQTPRYLIKTRGQQVTLSCSPISGHRSVSWYQQTPGQGLQFLFEYFSETQRNKGNFPGRFSGRQFSNSRSEMNVSTLELGDSALYLCASSLTGLLSGYTFGSGTRLTVV.

CDR3 in amino acids: CASSQPSDSGNTIYF. As DNA, the CDR3 is TGCGCCAGCAGTCAACCCTCGGACTCTGGAAACACCATATATTTT. The J gene is TRBJ1-3, the V gene TRBV23-1; no firm D call. TRBV23-1 is annotated as an ORF whose role is uncertain. This CDR3 region has 15 residues. V lost 2 bases and J 0 bases, leaving 8 bases between the germline ends.

There are a few counts of this clone. V and J are TRBV3-1 (or the pseudogene TRBV3-2) and TRBJ1-6; 8 positions match TRBD1. CDR1 and CDR2 (germline): LGHDT, YNNKEL (reference sequence). V was pared by 6 bases and J by 7 bases, with 5 bases of the junction left unmatched. The length of the CDR3 is 14 residues. CDR3 sequence: CASSPQGVNSPLHF. CDR3 in DNA: TGTGCCAGCAGTCCACAGGGGGTCAATTCACCCCTCCACTTT.

CDR3 coding DNA: TGCGCCAGCAGCCAAACATTGGTGATCCGTCAGCCCCAGCATTTT. Translating it yields CASSQTLVIRQPQHF. The gene calls are TRBV4-1 and TRBJ1-5, with D unclear. Germline-derived CDR1 and CDR2 are MGHRA and YSYEKL. The V end lost 2 bases, the J end lost 6 bases, and 14 bases lay between the germline ends. The length of the CDR3 is 15 residues.